This TCR beta chain was recovered during a study of T-cell memory formation after mild COVID-19. TCRdb re-called the 5' RACE reads through MiXCR, storing one row per CDR3 protein. The sample records approximately 570,000 distinct CDR3 sequences, 15% to 20% being singletons. This CDR3 has 13 amino acids. In germline, CDR1 is KGHDR, CDR2 SFDVKD. The V gene lost 7 bases and the J gene lost 1 base, with 9 bases spanning the gap. The specimen sequenced was PBMCs or a T cell subset sorted from them (not recorded which). The receptor's source is an adult woman who had mild COVID-19 (a few samples of this study predate the infection). Cell type and time point are not known. The chain uses TRBV24-1 and TRBJ2-5; possible D gene TRBD2, 6 bases. The CDR3 reads CATRGGSQETQYF. CDR3 coding DNA: TGTGCCACCAGGGGAGGATCCCAAGAGACCCAGTACTTC.